This T cell receptor beta chain was identified during a study of cytomegalovirus exposure and HLA in healthy donors. Whole-study results and caveats: Previously analyzed data showed that most TCR beta V segments were productive at a frequency of about 90% or about 30%. Whilst most TCR sequences proved rare, a subset of public TCRs occurred across many donors. No immune exposure information besides CMV serostatus was available. In vitro confirmation showed three CMV-associated chains to be CMV antigen specific.

Trimming shortened V by 2 bases and J by 0 bases, and 11 bases separated the two germline ends. This CDR3 is 16 amino acids long. Germline V gene data show CDR1 as WNHNN and CDR2 as SYGVQD (reference sequence). In the case of this clone: Antigen specificity is unknown.

Both 60 Vbeta primers and 13 Jbeta primers went into the PCR. Clones were read by immunoSEQ multiplex PCR, and TCRdb kept only the in-frame ones, dropping some. The sample contains around 130,000 clones, approximately 68% of which appear only once. This sequence was found in a man aged 30-40 years in good health and CMV-seropositive. The rearrangement joins TRBV10-1 to TRBJ2-4, with D possibly TRBD1 on 6 matching bases. The material sequenced was PBMCs. The CDR3 DNA reads TGCGCCAGCAGTGAGCCAGGGGAACTAGCCAAAAACATTCAGTACTTC. Amino acids: CASSEPGELAKNIQYF.